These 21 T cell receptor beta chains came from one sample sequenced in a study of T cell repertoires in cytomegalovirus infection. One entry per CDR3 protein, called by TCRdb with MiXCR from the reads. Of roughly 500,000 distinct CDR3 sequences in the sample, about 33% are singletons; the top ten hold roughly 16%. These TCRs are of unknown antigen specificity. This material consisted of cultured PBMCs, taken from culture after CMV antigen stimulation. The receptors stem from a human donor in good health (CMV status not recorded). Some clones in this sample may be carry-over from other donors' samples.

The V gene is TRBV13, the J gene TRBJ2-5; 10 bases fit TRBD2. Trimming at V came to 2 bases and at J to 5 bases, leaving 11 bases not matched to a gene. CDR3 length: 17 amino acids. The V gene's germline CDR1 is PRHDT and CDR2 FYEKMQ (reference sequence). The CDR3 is CASSLQVAGGNEETQYF. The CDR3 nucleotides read TGTGCCAGCAGCTTACAGGTAGCGGGAGGAAATGAGGAGACCCAGTACTTC. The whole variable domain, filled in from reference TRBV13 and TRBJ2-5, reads AAGVIQSPRHLIKEKRETATLKCYPIPRHDTVYWYQQGPGQDPQFLISFYEKMQSDKGSIPDRFSAQQFSDYHSELNMSSLELGDSALYFCASSLQVAGGNEETQYFGPGTRLLVL.

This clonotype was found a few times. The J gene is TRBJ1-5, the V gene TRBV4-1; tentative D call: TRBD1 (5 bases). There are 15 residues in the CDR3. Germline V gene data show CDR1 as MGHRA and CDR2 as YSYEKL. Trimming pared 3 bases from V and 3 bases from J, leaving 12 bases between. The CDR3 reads CASSQGSGLNQPQHF. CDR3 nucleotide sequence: TGCGCCAGCAGCCAGGGGTCGGGGCTCAATCAGCCCCAGCATTTT.

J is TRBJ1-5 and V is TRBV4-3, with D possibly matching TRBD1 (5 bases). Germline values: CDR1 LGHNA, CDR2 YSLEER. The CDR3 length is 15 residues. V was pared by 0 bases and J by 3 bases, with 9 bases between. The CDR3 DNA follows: TGCGCCAGCAGCCAAGACGGGGCCATCAATCAGCCCCAGCATTTT. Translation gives CASSQDGAINQPQHF.

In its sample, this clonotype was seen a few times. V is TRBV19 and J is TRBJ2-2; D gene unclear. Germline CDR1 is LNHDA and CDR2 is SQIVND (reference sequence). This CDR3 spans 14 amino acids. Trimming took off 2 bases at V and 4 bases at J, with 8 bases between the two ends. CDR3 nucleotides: TGTGCCAGTAGTATATGGACGTCCACCGGGGAGCTGTTTTTT. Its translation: CASSIWTSTGELFF.

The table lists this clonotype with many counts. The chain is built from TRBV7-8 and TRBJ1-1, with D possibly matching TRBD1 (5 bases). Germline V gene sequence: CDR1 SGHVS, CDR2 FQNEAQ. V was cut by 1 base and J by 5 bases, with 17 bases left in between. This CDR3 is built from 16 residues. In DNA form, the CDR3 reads TGTGCCAGCAGCTTAGGCGGAGGGCAGGGTCCGACTGAAGCTTTCTTT. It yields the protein CASSLGGGQGPTEAFF.

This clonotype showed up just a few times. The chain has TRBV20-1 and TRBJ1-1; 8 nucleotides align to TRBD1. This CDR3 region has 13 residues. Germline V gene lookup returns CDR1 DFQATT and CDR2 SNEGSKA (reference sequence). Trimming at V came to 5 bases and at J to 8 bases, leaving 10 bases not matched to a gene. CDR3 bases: TGCAGTGCTCCCGGACAGGGAATCTCCGAAGCTTTCTTT. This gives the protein CSAPGQGISEAFF.

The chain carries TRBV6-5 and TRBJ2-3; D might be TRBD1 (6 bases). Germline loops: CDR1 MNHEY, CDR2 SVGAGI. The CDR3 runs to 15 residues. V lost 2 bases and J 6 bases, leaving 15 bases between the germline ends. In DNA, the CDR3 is TGTGCCAGCAGTTACGGGGCGACAGGAGTTGATACGCAGTATTTT. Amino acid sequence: CASSYGATGVDTQYF.

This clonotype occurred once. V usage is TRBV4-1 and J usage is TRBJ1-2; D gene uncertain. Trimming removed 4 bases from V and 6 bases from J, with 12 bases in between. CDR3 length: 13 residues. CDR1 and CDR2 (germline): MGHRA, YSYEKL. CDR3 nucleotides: TGCGCCAGCAGCCCCGTCCAGGCAAATGGCTACACCTTC. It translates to CASSPVQANGYTF.

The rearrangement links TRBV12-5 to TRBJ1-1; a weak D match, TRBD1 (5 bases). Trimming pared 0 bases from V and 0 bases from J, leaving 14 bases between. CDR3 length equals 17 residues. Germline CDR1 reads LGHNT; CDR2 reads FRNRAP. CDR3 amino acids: CASGLVFADIMNTEAFF. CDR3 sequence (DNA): TGTGCTAGTGGTTTGGTTTTTGCGGACATAATGAACACTGAAGCTTTCTTT.

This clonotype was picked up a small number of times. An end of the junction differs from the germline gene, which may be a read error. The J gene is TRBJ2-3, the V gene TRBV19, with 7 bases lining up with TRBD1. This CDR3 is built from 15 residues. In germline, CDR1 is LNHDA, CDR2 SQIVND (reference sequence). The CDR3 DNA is TGTGCCACTAGTCGCCCCGGACAGGGCACAGATACGCAGTATTTT. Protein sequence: CATSRPGQGTDTQYF. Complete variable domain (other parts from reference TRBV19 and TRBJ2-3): DGGITQSPKYLFRKEGQNVTLSCEQNLNHDAMYWYRQDPGQGLRLIYYSQIVNDFQKGDIAEGYSVSREKKESFPLTVTSAQKNPTAFYLCATSRPGQGTDTQYFGPGTRLTVL.

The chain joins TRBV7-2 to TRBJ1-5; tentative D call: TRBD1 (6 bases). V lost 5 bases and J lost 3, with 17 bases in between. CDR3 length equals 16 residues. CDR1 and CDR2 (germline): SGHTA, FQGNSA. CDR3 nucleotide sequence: TGTGCCAGCAGCCAGTCTCCGGGGGGGGCCAATCAGCCCCAGCATTTT. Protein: CASSQSPGGANQPQHF.

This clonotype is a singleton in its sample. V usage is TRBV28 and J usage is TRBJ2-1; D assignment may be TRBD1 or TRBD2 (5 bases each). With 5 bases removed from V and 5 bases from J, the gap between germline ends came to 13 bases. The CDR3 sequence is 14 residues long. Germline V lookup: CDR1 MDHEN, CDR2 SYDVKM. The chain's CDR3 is CASSPGTLDNEQFF. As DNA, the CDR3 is TGTGCCAGCAGTCCCGGGACCCTTGACAATGAGCAGTTCTTC.

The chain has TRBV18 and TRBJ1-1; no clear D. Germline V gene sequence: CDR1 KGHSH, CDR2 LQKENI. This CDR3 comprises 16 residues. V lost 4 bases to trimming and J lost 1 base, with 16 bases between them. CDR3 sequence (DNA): TGTGCCAGCTCACTCAACCCCGCATCAGCGAACACTGAAGCTTTCTTT. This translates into CASSLNPASANTEAFF.

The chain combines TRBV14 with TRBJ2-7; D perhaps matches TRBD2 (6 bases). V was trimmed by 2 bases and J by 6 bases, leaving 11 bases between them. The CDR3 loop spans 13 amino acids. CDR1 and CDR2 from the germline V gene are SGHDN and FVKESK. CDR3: CASSQLNGGEQYV. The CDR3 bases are TGTGCCAGCAGCCAACTCAACGGGGGCGAGCAGTACGTC.

The CDR3 bases are TGTGCCAGCTCACACCGGGACCCCTCCGAGACCCAGTACTTC. It codes for CASSHRDPSETQYF. The rearrangement uses TRBV18 and TRBJ2-5; D assignment may be TRBD1 or TRBD2 (5 bases each). CDR3 length equals 14 residues. Germline V CDR1 and CDR2: KGHSH, LQKENI. Trimming pared 4 bases from V and 5 bases from J, leaving 14 bases between.

The CDR3 region is CASSPPGQGAMEQYF. CDR3 DNA: TGTGCCAGCAGTCCCCCGGGACAGGGGGCGATGGAGCAGTACTTC. The J gene is TRBJ2-7, the V gene TRBV28; 12 bases align to TRBD1. V lost 5 bases to trimming and J lost 7 bases; unmatched junction nucleotides: 9. The CDR3 runs 15 residues. CDR1 is MDHEN and CDR2 is SYDVKM in the germline V gene.

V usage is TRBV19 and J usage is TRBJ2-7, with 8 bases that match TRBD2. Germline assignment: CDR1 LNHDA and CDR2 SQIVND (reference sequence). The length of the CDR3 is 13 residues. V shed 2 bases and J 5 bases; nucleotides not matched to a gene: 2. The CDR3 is CASSIRRGDEQYF. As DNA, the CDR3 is TGTGCCAGTAGTATACGGCGGGGGGACGAGCAGTACTTC. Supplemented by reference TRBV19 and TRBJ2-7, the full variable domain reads DGGITQSPKYLFRKEGQNVTLSCEQNLNHDAMYWYRQDPGQGLRLIYYSQIVNDFQKGDIAEGYSVSREKKESFPLTVTSAQKNPTAFYLCASSIRRGDEQYFGPGTRLTVT.

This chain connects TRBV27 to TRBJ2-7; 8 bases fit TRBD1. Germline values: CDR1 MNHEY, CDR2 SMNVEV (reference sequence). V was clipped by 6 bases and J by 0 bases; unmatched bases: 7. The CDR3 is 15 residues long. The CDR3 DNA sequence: TGTGCCAGCAGCCGGGGGACAGGTCTCTCCTACGAGCAGTACTTC. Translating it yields CASSRGTGLSYEQYF.

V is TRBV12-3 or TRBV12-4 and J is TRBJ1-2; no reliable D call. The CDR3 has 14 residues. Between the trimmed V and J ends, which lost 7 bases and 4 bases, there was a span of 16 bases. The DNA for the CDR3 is TGTGCCAGCACACAAAGCGGAGGGCGCTATGGCTACACCTTC. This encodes CASTQSGGRYGYTF.

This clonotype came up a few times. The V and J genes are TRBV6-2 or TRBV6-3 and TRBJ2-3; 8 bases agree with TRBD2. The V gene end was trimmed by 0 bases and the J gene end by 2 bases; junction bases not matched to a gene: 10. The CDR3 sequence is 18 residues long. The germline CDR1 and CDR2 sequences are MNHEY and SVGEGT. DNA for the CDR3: TGTGCCAGCAGTTACTCCATTCTCTTAGCGGGATACACAGATACGCAGTATTTT. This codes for CASSYSILLAGYTDTQYF.

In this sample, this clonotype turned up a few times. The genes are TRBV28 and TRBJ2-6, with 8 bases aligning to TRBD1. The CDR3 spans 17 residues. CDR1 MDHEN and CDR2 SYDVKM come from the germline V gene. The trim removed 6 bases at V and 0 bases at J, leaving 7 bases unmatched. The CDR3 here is CASRLGTGRSGANVLTF. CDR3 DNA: TGTGCCAGCAGGTTGGGGACAGGACGCTCTGGGGCCAACGTCCTGACTTTC.